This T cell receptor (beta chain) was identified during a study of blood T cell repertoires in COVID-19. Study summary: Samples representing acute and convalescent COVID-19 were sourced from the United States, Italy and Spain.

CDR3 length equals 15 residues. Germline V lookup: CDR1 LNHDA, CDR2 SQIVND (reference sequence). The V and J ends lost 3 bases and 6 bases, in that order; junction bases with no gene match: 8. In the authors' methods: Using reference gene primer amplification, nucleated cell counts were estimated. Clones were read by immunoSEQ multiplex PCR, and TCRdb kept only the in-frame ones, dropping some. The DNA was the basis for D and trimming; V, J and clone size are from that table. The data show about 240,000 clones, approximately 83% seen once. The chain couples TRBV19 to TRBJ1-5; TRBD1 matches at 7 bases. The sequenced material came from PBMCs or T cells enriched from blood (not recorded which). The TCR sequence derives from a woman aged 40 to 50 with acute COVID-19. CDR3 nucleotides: TGTGCCAGTAGTATCCCCGACAGGGAGCGTCAGCCCCAGCATTTT. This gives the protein CASSIPDRERQPQHF.